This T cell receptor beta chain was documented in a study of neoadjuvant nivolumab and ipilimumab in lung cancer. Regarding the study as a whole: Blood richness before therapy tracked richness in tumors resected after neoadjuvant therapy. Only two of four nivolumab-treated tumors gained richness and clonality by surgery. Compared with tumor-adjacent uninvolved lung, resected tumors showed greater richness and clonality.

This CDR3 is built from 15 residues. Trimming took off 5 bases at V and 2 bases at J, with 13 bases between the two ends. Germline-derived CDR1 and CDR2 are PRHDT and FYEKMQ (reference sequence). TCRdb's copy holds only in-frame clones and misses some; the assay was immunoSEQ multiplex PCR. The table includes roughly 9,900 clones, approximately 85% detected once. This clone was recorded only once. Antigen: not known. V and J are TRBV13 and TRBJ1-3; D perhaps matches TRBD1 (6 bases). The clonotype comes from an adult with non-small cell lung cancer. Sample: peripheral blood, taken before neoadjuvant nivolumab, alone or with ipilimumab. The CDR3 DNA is TGTGCCAGCAGCGACTACAGGGATACTGGAAACACCATATATTTT. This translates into CASSDYRDTGNTIYF.